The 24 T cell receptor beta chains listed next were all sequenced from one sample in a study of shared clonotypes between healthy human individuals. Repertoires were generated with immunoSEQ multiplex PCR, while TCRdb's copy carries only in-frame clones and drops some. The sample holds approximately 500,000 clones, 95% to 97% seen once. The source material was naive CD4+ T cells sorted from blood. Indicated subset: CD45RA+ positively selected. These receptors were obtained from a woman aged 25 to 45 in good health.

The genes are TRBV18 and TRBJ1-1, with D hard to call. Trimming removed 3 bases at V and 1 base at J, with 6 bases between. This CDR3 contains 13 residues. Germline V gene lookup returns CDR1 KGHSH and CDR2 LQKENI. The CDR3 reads CASSPRKNTEAFF. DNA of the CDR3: TGTGCCAGCTCACCCAGGAAGAACACTGAAGCTTTCTTT.

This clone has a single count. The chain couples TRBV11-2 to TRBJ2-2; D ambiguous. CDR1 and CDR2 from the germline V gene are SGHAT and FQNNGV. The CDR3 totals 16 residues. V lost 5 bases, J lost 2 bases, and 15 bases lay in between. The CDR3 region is CASSRLGRYNTGELFF. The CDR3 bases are TGTGCCAGCAGCCGACTTGGGCGATATAACACCGGGGAGCTGTTTTTT.

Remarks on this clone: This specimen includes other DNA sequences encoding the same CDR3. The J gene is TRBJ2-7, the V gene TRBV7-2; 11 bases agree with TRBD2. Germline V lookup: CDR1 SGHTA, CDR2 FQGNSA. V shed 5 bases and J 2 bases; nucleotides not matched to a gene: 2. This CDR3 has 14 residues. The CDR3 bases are TGTGCCAGCAGCGGGACTAGCGGTCCCTACGAGCAGTACTTC. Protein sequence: CASSGTSGPYEQYF. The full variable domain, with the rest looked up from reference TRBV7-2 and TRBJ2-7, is GAGVSQSPSNKVTEKGKDVELRCDPISGHTALYWYRQSLGQGLEFLIYFQGNSAPDKSGLPSDRFSAERTGGSVSTLTIQRTQQEDSAVYLCASSGTSGPYEQYFGPGTRLTVT.

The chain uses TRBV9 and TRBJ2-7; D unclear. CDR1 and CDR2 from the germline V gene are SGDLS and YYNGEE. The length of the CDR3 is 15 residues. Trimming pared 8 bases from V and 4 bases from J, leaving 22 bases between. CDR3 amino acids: CASGPQAQTPYEQYF. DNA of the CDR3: TGTGCCAGTGGACCCCAGGCACAAACACCTTACGAGCAGTACTTC.

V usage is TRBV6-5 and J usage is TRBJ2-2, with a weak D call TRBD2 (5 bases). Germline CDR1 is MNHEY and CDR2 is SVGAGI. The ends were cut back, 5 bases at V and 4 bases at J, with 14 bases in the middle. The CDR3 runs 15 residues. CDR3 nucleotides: TGTGCCAGCAGTAGGGTGAGGAGCGGCACCGGGGAGCTGTTTTTT. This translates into CASSRVRSGTGELFF.

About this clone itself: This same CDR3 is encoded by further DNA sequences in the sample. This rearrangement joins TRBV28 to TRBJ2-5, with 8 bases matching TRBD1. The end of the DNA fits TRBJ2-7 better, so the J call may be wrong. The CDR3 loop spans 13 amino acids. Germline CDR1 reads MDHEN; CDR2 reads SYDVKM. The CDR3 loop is CASSPGQGYEQYF. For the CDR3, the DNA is TGTGCCAGCAGCCCCGGACAGGGCTACGAGCAGTACTTC.

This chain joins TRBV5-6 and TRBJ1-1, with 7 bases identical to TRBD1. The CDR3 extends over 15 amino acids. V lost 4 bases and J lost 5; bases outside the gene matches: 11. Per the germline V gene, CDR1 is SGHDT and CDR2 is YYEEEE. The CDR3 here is CASSQIMTGRTEAFF. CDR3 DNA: TGTGCCAGCAGCCAAATTATGACAGGGCGGACTGAAGCTTTCTTT.

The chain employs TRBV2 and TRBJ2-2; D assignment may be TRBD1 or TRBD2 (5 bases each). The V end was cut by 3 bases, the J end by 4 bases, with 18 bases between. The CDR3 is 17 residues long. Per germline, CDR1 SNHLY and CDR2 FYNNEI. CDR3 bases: TGTGCCAGCAGTGATCCGGTCGGGACCGGATTCACCGGGGAGCTGTTTTTT. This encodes CASSDPVGTGFTGELFF.

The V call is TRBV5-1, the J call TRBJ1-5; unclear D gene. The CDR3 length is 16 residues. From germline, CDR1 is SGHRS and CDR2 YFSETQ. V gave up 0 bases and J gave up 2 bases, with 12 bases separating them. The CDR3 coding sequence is TGCGCCAGCAGCTTGGATTTCCCCCGGGGCAATCAGCCCCAGCATTTT. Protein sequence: CASSLDFPRGNQPQHF. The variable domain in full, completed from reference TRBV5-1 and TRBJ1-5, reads KAGVTQTPRYLIKTRGQQVTLSCSPISGHRSVSWYQQTPGQGLQFLFEYFSETQRNKGNFPGRFSGRQFSNSRSEMNVSTLELGDSALYLCASSLDFPRGNQPQHFGDGTRLSIL.

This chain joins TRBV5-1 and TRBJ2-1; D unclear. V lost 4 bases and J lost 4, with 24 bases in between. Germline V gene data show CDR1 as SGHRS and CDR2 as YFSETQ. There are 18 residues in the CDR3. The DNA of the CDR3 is TGCGCCAGCAGCCCTACCCCACCTCCGGCGTTTGTTTACAATGAGCAGTTCTTC. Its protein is CASSPTPPPAFVYNEQFF.

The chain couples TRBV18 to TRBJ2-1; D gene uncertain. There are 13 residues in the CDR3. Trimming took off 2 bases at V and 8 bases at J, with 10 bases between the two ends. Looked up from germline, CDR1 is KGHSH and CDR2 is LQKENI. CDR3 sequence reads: CASSPEIADEQFF. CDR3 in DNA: TGTGCCAGCTCACCAGAGATAGCAGATGAGCAGTTCTTC.

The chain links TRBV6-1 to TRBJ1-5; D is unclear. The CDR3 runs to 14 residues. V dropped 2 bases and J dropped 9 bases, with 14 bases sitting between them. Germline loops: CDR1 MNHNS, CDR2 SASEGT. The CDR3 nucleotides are TGTGCCAGCAGTGAACGTACCGACCGCGGGCCCCAGCATTTT. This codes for CASSERTDRGPQHF.

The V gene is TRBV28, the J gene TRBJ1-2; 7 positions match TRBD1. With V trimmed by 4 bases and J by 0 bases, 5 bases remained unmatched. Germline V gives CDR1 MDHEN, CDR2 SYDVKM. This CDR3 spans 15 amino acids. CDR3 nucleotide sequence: TGTGCCAGCAGTTCACAGGGGACCCCTAACTATGGCTACACCTTC. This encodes CASSSQGTPNYGYTF.

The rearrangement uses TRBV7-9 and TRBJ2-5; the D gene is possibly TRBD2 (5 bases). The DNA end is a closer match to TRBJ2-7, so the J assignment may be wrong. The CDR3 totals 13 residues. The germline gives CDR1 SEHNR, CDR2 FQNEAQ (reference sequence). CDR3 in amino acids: CASSARGSYEQYF. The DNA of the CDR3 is TGTGCCAGCAGCGCCCGGGGCTCCTACGAGCAGTACTTC.

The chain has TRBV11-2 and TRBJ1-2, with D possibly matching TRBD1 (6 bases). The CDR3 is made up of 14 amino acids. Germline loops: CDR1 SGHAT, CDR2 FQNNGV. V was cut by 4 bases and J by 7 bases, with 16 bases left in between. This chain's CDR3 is CASSSPRTVAGYTF. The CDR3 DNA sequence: TGTGCCAGCAGCTCCCCGCGGACAGTGGCTGGCTACACCTTC.

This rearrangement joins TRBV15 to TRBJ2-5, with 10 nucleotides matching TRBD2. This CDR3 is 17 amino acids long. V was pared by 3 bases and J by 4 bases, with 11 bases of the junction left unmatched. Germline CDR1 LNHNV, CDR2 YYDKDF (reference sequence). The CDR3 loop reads CATSRSFLAGVVETQYF. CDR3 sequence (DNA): TGTGCCACCAGCAGGTCCTTCCTAGCGGGAGTAGTAGAGACCCAGTACTTC. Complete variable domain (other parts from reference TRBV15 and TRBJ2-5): DAMVIQNPRYQVTQFGKPVTLSCSQTLNHNVMYWYQQKSSQAPKLLFHYYDKDFNNEADTPDNFQSRRPNTSFCFLDIRSPGLGDTAMYLCATSRSFLAGVVETQYFGPGTRLLVL.

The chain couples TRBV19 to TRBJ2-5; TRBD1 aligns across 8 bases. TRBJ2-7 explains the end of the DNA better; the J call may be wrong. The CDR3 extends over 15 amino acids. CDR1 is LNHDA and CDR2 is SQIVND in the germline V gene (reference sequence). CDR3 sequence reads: CASSTGQGRHGEQYF. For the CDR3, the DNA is TGTGCCAGTAGTACAGGACAGGGCCGACATGGCGAGCAGTACTTC.

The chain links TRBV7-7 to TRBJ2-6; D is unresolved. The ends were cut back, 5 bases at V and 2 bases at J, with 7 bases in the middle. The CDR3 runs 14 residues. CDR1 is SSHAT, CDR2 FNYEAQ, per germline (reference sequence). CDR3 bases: TGTGCCAGCAGCCCCGGTCCTGGGGCCAACGTCCTGACTTTC. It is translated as CASSPGPGANVLTF.

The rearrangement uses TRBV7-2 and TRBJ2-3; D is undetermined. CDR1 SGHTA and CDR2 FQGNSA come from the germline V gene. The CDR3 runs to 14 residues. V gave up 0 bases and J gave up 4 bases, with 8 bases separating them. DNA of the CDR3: TGTGCCAGCAGCTTAGCTATGCCAGCAGATACGCAGTATTTT. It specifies CASSLAMPADTQYF.

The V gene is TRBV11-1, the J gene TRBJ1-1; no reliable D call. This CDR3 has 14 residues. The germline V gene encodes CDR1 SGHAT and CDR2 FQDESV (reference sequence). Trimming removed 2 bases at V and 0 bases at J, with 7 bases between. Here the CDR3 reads CASSLTIMNTEAFF. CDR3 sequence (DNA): TGTGCCAGCAGCTTAACAATCATGAACACTGAAGCTTTCTTT.

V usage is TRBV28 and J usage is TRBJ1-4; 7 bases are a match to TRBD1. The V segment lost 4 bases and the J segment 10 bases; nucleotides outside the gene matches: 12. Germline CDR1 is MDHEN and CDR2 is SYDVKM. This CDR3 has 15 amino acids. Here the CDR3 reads CASSSVGQIWGKLFF. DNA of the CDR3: TGTGCCAGCAGTTCCGTGGGACAGATTTGGGGAAAACTGTTTTTT.

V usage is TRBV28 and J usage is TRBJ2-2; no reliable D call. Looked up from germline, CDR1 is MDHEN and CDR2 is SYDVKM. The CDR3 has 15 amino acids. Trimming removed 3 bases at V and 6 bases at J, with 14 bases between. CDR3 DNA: TGTGCCAGCAGTTTCCGAGAGACCGACGCCGGGGAGCTGTTTTTT. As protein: CASSFRETDAGELFF.

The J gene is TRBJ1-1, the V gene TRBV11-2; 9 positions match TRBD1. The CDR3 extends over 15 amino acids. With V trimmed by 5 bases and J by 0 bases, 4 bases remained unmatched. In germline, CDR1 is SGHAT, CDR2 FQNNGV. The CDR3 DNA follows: TGTGCCAGCAGCAACGGACAGGGGATGAACACTGAAGCTTTCTTT. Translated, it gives CASSNGQGMNTEAFF.

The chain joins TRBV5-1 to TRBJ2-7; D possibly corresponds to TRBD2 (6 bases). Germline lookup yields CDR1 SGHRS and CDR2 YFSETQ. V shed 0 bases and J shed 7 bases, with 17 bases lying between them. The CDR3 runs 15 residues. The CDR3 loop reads CASSLVVAEPGEQYF. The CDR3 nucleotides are TGCGCCAGCAGCTTGGTTGTAGCGGAACCGGGGGAGCAGTACTTC. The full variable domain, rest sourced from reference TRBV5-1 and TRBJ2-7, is KAGVTQTPRYLIKTRGQQVTLSCSPISGHRSVSWYQQTPGQGLQFLFEYFSETQRNKGNFPGRFSGRQFSNSRSEMNVSTLELGDSALYLCASSLVVAEPGEQYFGPGTRLTVT.